The 30 T cell receptor beta chains below come from one sample, sequenced in a study of blood T cell repertoires in COVID-19. Clones were sequenced by immunoSEQ multiplex PCR, and TCRdb holds only the in-frame ones, with some missing. The data contain approximately 72,000 clones, 75% to 90% of them seen just once; the ten biggest clones take up approximately 35%. Material for sequencing was peripheral blood. The receptors were gathered from a woman older than 75 with active or convalescent COVID-19.

The chain recombines TRBV12-5 with TRBJ1-5; D remains ambiguous. Germline lookup yields CDR1 LGHNT and CDR2 FRNRAP. Trimming cost V 4 bases and J 4 bases, with 8 bases left between them. This CDR3 region has 13 residues. The CDR3 loop reads CASGWGDNQPQHF. CDR3 in DNA: TGTGCTAGTGGTTGGGGAGATAATCAGCCCCAGCATTTT.

The chain combines TRBV24-1 with TRBJ2-7; 8 bases agree with TRBD2. CDR1 and CDR2 (germline): KGHDR, SFDVKD. The CDR3 is 15 amino acids. Germline trimming cut 3 bases from V and 9 bases from J; bases unmatched to any gene: 12. Written as DNA, the CDR3 is TGTGCCACCAGTGATGTGTCGGGGGGGAATAGGGGGCAGTACTTC. Its translation is CATSDVSGGNRGQYF.

The chain carries TRBV11-2 and TRBJ1-5; TRBD1 matches at 7 bases. Germline assignment: CDR1 SGHAT and CDR2 FQNNGV. Losses at the gene ends were 5 bases for V and 6 bases for J; bases not matched to a gene: 7. The length of the CDR3 is 14 residues. The CDR3 reads CASSVGQDRQPQHF. The CDR3 coding sequence is TGTGCCAGCAGCGTAGGACAGGATCGTCAGCCCCAGCATTTT.

The chain joins TRBV7-2 to TRBJ2-3; 11 nucleotides agree with TRBD1. This CDR3 comprises 15 residues. V gave up 4 bases and J gave up 4 bases; unmatched junction bases: 4. The germline CDR1 and CDR2 sequences are SGHTA and FQGNSA. The CDR3 DNA reads as TGTGCCAGCAGCTCAAGGACAGGGGGCGCAGATACGCAGTATTTT. It codes for CASSSRTGGADTQYF.

The rearrangement uses TRBV5-4 and TRBJ2-3; 7 bases fit TRBD2. The CDR3 contains 13 residues. Germline V CDR1 and CDR2: SGHNT, YYREEE (reference sequence). The V and J ends lost 5 bases and 5 bases, in that order; junction bases with no gene match: 5. CDR3 bases: TGTGCCAGCAGTACCCGGGGGGTAGATACGCAGTATTTT. Translation: CASSTRGVDTQYF.

Only one count was recorded for this clone. This chain connects TRBV19 to TRBJ1-2; D may be TRBD1 (5 bases). CDR1 and CDR2 (germline): LNHDA, SQIVND (reference sequence). Trimming removed 3 bases from V and 5 bases from J, with 16 bases in between. The CDR3 runs to 15 residues. The CDR3 coding sequence is TGTGCCAGTAGTATGCAACGGGACTCACTTTATGGCTACACCTTC. This gives the protein CASSMQRDSLYGYTF.

The chain employs TRBV6-2 or TRBV6-3 and TRBJ1-1; D is possibly TRBD1 (6 bases). Trimming removed 4 bases from V and 7 bases from J, with 19 bases in between. Looked up from germline, CDR1 is MNHEY and CDR2 is SVGEGT. The CDR3 has 15 amino acids. The DNA of the CDR3 is TGTGCCAGCAGTTCCCAGGGGATCGTTAAAAGTGAAGCTTTCTTT. It translates to CASSSQGIVKSEAFF.

The V call is TRBV5-4, the J call TRBJ1-1; D gene ambiguous. The germline V gene encodes CDR1 SGHNT and CDR2 YYREEE (reference sequence). The CDR3 sequence is 15 residues long. V was clipped by 0 bases and J by 0 bases, with 9 bases between them. In DNA, the CDR3 is TGTGCCAGCAGCTTGGGGCAGTTCTTGAACACTGAAGCTTTCTTT. The encoded protein is CASSLGQFLNTEAFF. The full variable domain, rest sourced from reference TRBV5-4 and TRBJ1-1, is ETGVTQSPTHLIKTRGQQVTLRCSSQSGHNTVSWYQQALGQGPQFIFQYYREEENGRGNFPPRFSGLQFPNYSSELNVNALELDDSALYLCASSLGQFLNTEAFFGQGTRLTVV.

In its sample, this clone was seen once. The chain carries TRBV30 and TRBJ1-5, with 7 nucleotides matching TRBD1. Germline CDR1 GTSNPN, CDR2 SVGIG (reference sequence). With 1 base clipped from V and 3 bases from J, the junction kept 3 bases outside the gene matches. The CDR3 spans 14 residues. CDR3 region: CAWSEGQYNQPQHF. As DNA, the CDR3 is TGTGCCTGGAGTGAGGGACAGTACAATCAGCCCCAGCATTTT.

The chain is built from TRBV12-3 or TRBV12-4 and TRBJ1-5; no definite D call. There are 13 residues in the CDR3. Trimming took off 7 bases at V and 3 bases at J, with 10 bases between the two ends. This chain's CDR3 is CASTANHNQPQHF. The CDR3 DNA reads TGTGCCAGCACCGCGAACCACAATCAGCCCCAGCATTTT.

The chain links TRBV24-1 to TRBJ2-5; a weak D match, TRBD2 (6 bases). The CDR3 length is 14 residues. Between the trimmed V and J ends, which lost 2 bases and 5 bases, there was a span of 11 bases. CDR1 KGHDR and CDR2 SFDVKD come from the germline V gene. The CDR3 nucleotides read TGTGCCACCAGTGATTCTCGGGGGTTCGAGACCCAGTACTTC. Translating gives CATSDSRGFETQYF.

The rearrangement joins TRBV7-8 to TRBJ1-5; the D gene is possibly TRBD1 (6 bases). This CDR3 spans 15 amino acids. Germline CDR1 is SGHVS and CDR2 is FQNEAQ. V lost 5 bases, J lost 6 bases, and 17 bases lay in between. The CDR3 spells CASSPGGGRLQPQHF. CDR3 DNA sequence: TGTGCCAGCAGCCCGGGAGGGGGGAGACTTCAGCCCCAGCATTTT.

DNA of the CDR3: TGTGCCAGCAGTTTATCCCGGGACTACGGCACAGATACGCAGTATTTT. Amino acids: CASSLSRDYGTDTQYF. This chain uses TRBV27 with TRBJ2-3; the match to TRBD2 covers 7 bases. With 0 bases clipped from V and 1 base from J, the junction kept 4 bases outside the gene matches. This CDR3 has 16 amino acids. Germline V gene sequence: CDR1 MNHEY, CDR2 SMNVEV (reference sequence).

This clone was observed once. This chain joins TRBV7-2 and TRBJ2-3; 11 bases map to TRBD1. The length of the CDR3 is 16 residues. The junction had 8 bases not matched to a gene; V was cut back by 5 bases and J by 4 bases. Germline V gene sequence: CDR1 SGHTA, CDR2 FQGNSA. This CDR3 reads CASSVGDRGIADTQYF. CDR3 DNA: TGTGCCAGCAGCGTAGGGGACAGGGGGATAGCAGATACGCAGTATTTT.

CDR3 sequence reads: CAWSRSRGFVYTF. CDR3 DNA: TGTGCCTGGAGCCGGTCTCGGGGGTTCGTCTACACCTTC. The chain combines TRBV30 with TRBJ1-2; possible D gene TRBD1, 5 bases. CDR1 is GTSNPN, CDR2 SVGIG, per germline (reference sequence). This CDR3 has 13 amino acids. Trimming took off 3 bases at V and 10 bases at J, with 18 bases between the two ends.

The V and J genes are TRBV19 and TRBJ2-3; no clear D gene. The germline V gene encodes CDR1 LNHDA and CDR2 SQIVND (reference sequence). The CDR3 sequence is 16 residues long. V was trimmed by 4 bases and J by 2 bases, leaving 16 bases between them. CDR3 sequence: CASSSSYGAFTDTQYF. The CDR3 region has the DNA TGTGCCAGTAGTAGCTCTTACGGAGCCTTCACAGATACGCAGTATTTT.

The chain links TRBV5-5 to TRBJ2-1; 9 bases are a match to TRBD2. In germline, CDR1 is SGHKS, CDR2 YYEKEE (reference sequence). J was trimmed by 9 bases and V by 0 bases; bases with no gene match: 7. This CDR3 spans 15 amino acids. CDR3 protein: CASSLAVLAGPEQFF. The CDR3 DNA follows: TGTGCCAGCAGCTTGGCCGTTCTAGCGGGGCCTGAGCAGTTCTTC.

The chain combines TRBV5-6 with TRBJ1-3; 8 positions agree with TRBD1. Germline assignment: CDR1 SGHDT and CDR2 YYEEEE. The CDR3 has 16 residues. V shed 1 base, J shed 0 bases, and the junction held 3 bases outside the gene matches. For the CDR3, the DNA is TGTGCCAGCAGCTTGAGGGACAGGATCTCTGGAAACACCATATATTTT. It translates to CASSLRDRISGNTIYF.

This CDR3 reads CASSSLSGTSGNRDTQYF. CDR3 DNA: TGCGCCAGCAGCTCGTTATCAGGGACTAGCGGAAACCGAGATACGCAGTATTTT. This chain joins TRBV5-1 and TRBJ2-3, with 11 nucleotides matching TRBD2. The V and J ends lost 3 bases and 5 bases, in that order; junction bases with no gene match: 14. This CDR3 is 18 amino acids long. Germline lookup yields CDR1 SGHRS and CDR2 YFSETQ.

The chain has TRBV19 and TRBJ2-1; D remains unclear. Germline-derived CDR1 and CDR2 are LNHDA and SQIVND (reference sequence). V lost 5 bases, J lost 9 bases, and 11 bases lay in between. There are 12 residues in the CDR3. The CDR3 region has the DNA TGTGCCAGTAGTGTCAACTTGATTGAGCAGTTCTTC. Encoded protein: CASSVNLIEQFF.

The V call is TRBV6-2 or TRBV6-3, the J call TRBJ2-4; 8 positions agree with TRBD2. Trimming took 1 base from V and 1 from J; bases not matched to a gene: 12. Germline CDR1 is MNHEY and CDR2 is SVGEGT. This CDR3 has 19 amino acids. The CDR3 spells CASSYFSAGGSVAKNIQYF. CDR3 bases: TGTGCCAGCAGTTACTTTTCTGCGGGGGGAAGTGTGGCCAAAAACATTCAGTACTTC.

In nucleotides, the CDR3 is TGTGCCAGCAGCTTAGCCGGAGAACGTCGGGAGTACTTC. It translates to CASSLAGERREYF. V and J are TRBV7-2 and TRBJ2-7; D gene unclear. Trimming shortened V by 0 bases and J by 11 bases, and 14 bases separated the two germline ends. CDR1 and CDR2 from the germline V gene are SGHTA and FQGNSA. The CDR3 runs to 13 residues.

The rearrangement uses TRBV5-1 and TRBJ2-1; 13 bases agree with TRBD2. This CDR3 spans 15 amino acids. Germline loops: CDR1 SGHRS, CDR2 YFSETQ. With 6 bases clipped from V and 10 bases from J, the junction kept 10 bases outside the gene matches. CDR3 DNA: TGCGCCAGCACCTTAACTAGCGGGGGGGCCTTGGAGCAGTTCTTC. Protein product: CASTLTSGGALEQFF.

This chain joins TRBV10-2 and TRBJ1-2, with 7 bases matching TRBD1. The ends lost 0 bases at V and 4 bases at J; junction bases unmatched: 5. Germline V CDR1 and CDR2: WSHSY, SAAADI. The CDR3 totals 15 residues. The CDR3 nucleotides read TGCGCCAGCAGTGAGTCTCCAGGGGGACTCTATGGCTACACCTTC. Protein sequence: CASSESPGGLYGYTF.

The V call is TRBV30, the J call TRBJ1-2; no clear D gene. The CDR3 is 12 amino acids. The V end was cut by 3 bases, the J end by 4 bases, with 9 bases between. Germline V gene lookup returns CDR1 GTSNPN and CDR2 SVGIG (reference sequence). The CDR3 nucleotides read TGTGCCTGGAGAGCTCGTCGCTATGGCTACACCTTC. Amino acid sequence: CAWRARRYGYTF.

The gene calls are TRBV9 and TRBJ2-2, with 7 bases fitting TRBD1. Unmatched junction bases numbered 9, after V lost 0 bases and J lost 7 bases. This CDR3 has 16 residues. CDR1 and CDR2 from the germline V gene are SGDLS and YYNGEE. The CDR3 sequence is CASSVALGGLSGELFF. The CDR3 DNA sequence: TGTGCCAGCAGCGTAGCTTTAGGGGGCCTTAGCGGGGAGCTGTTTTTT.

V usage is TRBV24-1 and J usage is TRBJ1-6; 7 positions match TRBD1. The CDR3 is 14 residues long. The germline V gene encodes CDR1 KGHDR and CDR2 SFDVKD. The V gene end was trimmed by 5 bases and the J gene end by 7 bases; junction bases not matched to a gene: 4. As DNA, the CDR3 is TGTGCCACCAGTGTGGACAGGCAAAATTCACCCCTCCACTTT. Translating it yields CATSVDRQNSPLHF.

The chain has TRBV6-2 or TRBV6-3 and TRBJ2-7, with D possibly being TRBD2 (6 bases). V lost 4 bases and J lost 2, with 15 bases in between. The CDR3 sequence is 15 residues long. Germline V gene sequence: CDR1 MNHEY, CDR2 SVGEGT. The CDR3 coding sequence is TGTGCCAGCAGTTTACGGAGGGGAACAGCCTACGAGCAGTACTTC. Protein sequence: CASSLRRGTAYEQYF.

This chain links TRBV10-3 with TRBJ1-4; TRBD1 agrees at 8 bases. CDR1 is ENHRY and CDR2 is SYGVKD in the germline V gene. The V and J ends lost 4 bases and 7 bases, in that order; junction bases with no gene match: 2. CDR3 length: 13 amino acids. The CDR3 sequence is CAISVGQGEKLFF. In DNA form, the CDR3 reads TGTGCCATCAGTGTAGGACAGGGTGAAAAACTGTTTTTT.

The rearrangement uses TRBV6-5 and TRBJ2-5; TRBD2 matches 8 bases. V lost 5 bases, J lost 3 bases, and 8 bases stayed unmatched. There are 15 residues in the CDR3. Germline CDR1 and CDR2: MNHEY and SVGAGI. Here the CDR3 reads CASSTGLAGEETQYF. The CDR3 DNA reads TGTGCCAGCAGTACAGGGCTAGCGGGCGAAGAGACCCAGTACTTC.